The 20 T cell receptor beta chains below were found in one sample sequenced in a study of shared clonotypes between healthy human individuals. Sequencing was performed with immunoSEQ multiplex PCR; in TCRdb, only in-frame clones are kept and a portion is missing. The repertoire consists of around 2.3 million clones, with approximately 96% occurring once and the leading ten covering approximately 0.13%. Sequencing was performed on naive CD4+ T cells sorted from blood. Subset indicated: CD45RA+ positively selected. The receptors were gathered from a man aged 18-30 years in good health.

The chain recombines TRBV7-9 with TRBJ2-1, with 7 nucleotides matching TRBD1. V dropped 5 bases and J dropped 12; count of bases not matched to a gene: 10. This CDR3 comprises 13 residues. Germline CDR1 and CDR2: SEHNR and FQNEAQ (reference sequence). CDR3 DNA: TGTGCCAGCAGCCTGGGACAGCTTAGGGCGCAGTTCTTC. This codes for CASSLGQLRAQFF.

This sequence joins TRBV7-9 and TRBJ2-3, with D possibly being TRBD2 (6 bases). Germline-derived CDR1 and CDR2 are SEHNR and FQNEAQ (reference sequence). V shed 5 bases and J shed 5 bases, with 11 bases lying between them. CDR3 length: 13 residues. CDR3 bases: TGTGCCAGCAGCCTAATGGGGGGAGATACGCAGTATTTT. Translated: CASSLMGGDTQYF.

This clone was picked up one time. This chain links TRBV13 with TRBJ2-3, with D maybe TRBD1 (5 bases). The CDR3 is 16 amino acids. Between the trimmed V and J ends, which lost 4 bases and 2 bases, there was a span of 16 bases. Germline CDR1 PRHDT, CDR2 FYEKMQ (reference sequence). CDR3 sequence: CASSSPLDSYTDTQYF. For the CDR3, the DNA is TGTGCCAGCAGCTCCCCCCTAGACAGTTACACAGATACGCAGTATTTT.

This sequence joins TRBV7-8 and TRBJ1-1; the D gene is possibly TRBD1 (6 bases). Germline V gene data show CDR1 as SGHVS and CDR2 as FQNEAQ. CDR3 length: 17 residues. Trimming removed 4 bases from V and 6 bases from J, with 24 bases in between. The CDR3 bases are TGTGCCAGCAGCTCATTAAACGCGGGGGCGTTTAGCCCTGAAGCTTTCTTT. Translated: CASSSLNAGAFSPEAFF.

The chain joins TRBV25-1 to TRBJ1-4; 7 bases line up with TRBD1. The junction had 9 bases not matched to a gene; V was cut back by 3 bases and J by 2 bases. Germline values: CDR1 MGHDK, CDR2 SYGVNS. There are 17 residues in the CDR3. The CDR3 protein is CASSDGPSTGTNEKLFF. Written as DNA, the CDR3 is TGTGCCAGCAGTGATGGCCCCTCGACAGGGACTAATGAAAAACTGTTTTTT.

The chain links TRBV9 to TRBJ2-1; D perhaps matches TRBD2 (6 bases). The CDR3 length is 17 residues. V was cut by 0 bases and J by 2 bases, with 15 bases left in between. The germline gives CDR1 SGDLS, CDR2 YYNGEE. The CDR3 is CASSVVYGGSAYNEQFF. As DNA, the CDR3 is TGTGCCAGCAGCGTAGTGTACGGGGGAAGTGCCTACAATGAGCAGTTCTTC. The full variable domain, its missing parts supplied by reference TRBV9 and TRBJ2-1, is DSGVTQTPKHLITATGQRVTLRCSPRSGDLSVYWYQQSLDQGLQFLIQYYNGEERAKGNILERFSAQQFPDLHSELNLSSLELGDSALYFCASSVVYGGSAYNEQFFGPGTRLTVL.

The chain uses TRBV28 and TRBJ1-3; 10 bases line up with TRBD1. The length of the CDR3 is 17 residues. The V gene end was trimmed by 4 bases and the J gene end by 4 bases; junction bases not matched to a gene: 10. Germline V gene sequence: CDR1 MDHEN, CDR2 SYDVKM. The CDR3 protein is CASSSSPGTGVGNTIYF. CDR3 sequence (DNA): TGTGCCAGCAGTTCGAGTCCCGGGACAGGGGTAGGAAACACCATATATTTT.

The genes are TRBV6-5 and TRBJ2-6, with no clear D. The length of the CDR3 is 15 residues. Deletions cut 0 bases from V and 2 bases from J, with 5 bases between. Germline CDR1 reads MNHEY; CDR2 reads SVGAGI. Written as DNA, the CDR3 is TGTGCCAGCAGTTACTCTTACGCTGGGGCCAACGTCCTGACTTTC. Translating it yields CASSYSYAGANVLTF.

The rearrangement links TRBV4-1 to TRBJ2-7; D might be TRBD2 (6 bases). Germline V lookup: CDR1 MGHRA, CDR2 YSYEKL. The CDR3 is made up of 14 amino acids. V was clipped by 1 base and J by 5 bases, with 12 bases between them. The CDR3 coding sequence is TGCGCCAGCAGCCAAGGGTTCGGAGGGGACGAGCAGTACTTC. Amino acids: CASSQGFGGDEQYF.

This CDR3 is CASSTSGVNTGELFF. As DNA, the CDR3 is TGTGCCAGCTCGACTAGCGGGGTAAACACCGGGGAGCTGTTTTTT. The V and J genes are TRBV2 and TRBJ2-2; 11 nucleotides match TRBD2. V shed 8 bases and J 2 bases; nucleotides not matched to a gene: 4. The CDR3 is 15 amino acids. Germline V gene data show CDR1 as SNHLY and CDR2 as FYNNEI.

V and J are TRBV5-1 and TRBJ1-3; TRBD1 is a possible D gene (5 bases). Deletions cut 0 bases from V and 4 bases from J, with 11 bases between. Germline lookup yields CDR1 SGHRS and CDR2 YFSETQ. The CDR3 sequence is 15 residues long. CDR3 nucleotides: TGCGCCAGCAGCTTGGAGGGGAACACCGGAAACACCATATATTTT. Translated, it gives CASSLEGNTGNTIYF. Combining the CDR3 with reference TRBV5-1 and TRBJ1-3 gives the whole variable domain KAGVTQTPRYLIKTRGQQVTLSCSPISGHRSVSWYQQTPGQGLQFLFEYFSETQRNKGNFPGRFSGRQFSNSRSEMNVSTLELGDSALYLCASSLEGNTGNTIYFGEGSWLTVV.

The rearrangement uses TRBV7-3 and TRBJ2-1; TRBD2 aligns across 7 bases. There are 15 residues in the CDR3. J gave up 0 bases and V 5 bases, and 4 bases lay outside the gene matches. The germline CDR1 and CDR2 sequences are SGHTA and FQGTGA. The CDR3 coding sequence is TGTGCCAGCAGCCGGGGGGTAAACTCCTACAATGAGCAGTTCTTC. It translates to CASSRGVNSYNEQFF.

To note about this clone: The sample holds other DNA sequences that translate to the same CDR3. The chain recombines TRBV30 with TRBJ1-1, with D possibly being TRBD1 (6 bases). Per germline, CDR1 GTSNPN and CDR2 SVGIG (reference sequence). CDR3 length equals 14 residues. Trimming stripped 2 bases from V and 0 bases from J, with 10 bases between. The CDR3 DNA reads TGTGCCTGGAGTTCACAGGGTGTGAACACTGAAGCTTTCTTT. This gives the protein CAWSSQGVNTEAFF.

The chain links TRBV15 to TRBJ1-1; perhaps TRBD1 as D (6 bases). The V gene's germline CDR1 is LNHNV and CDR2 YYDKDF (reference sequence). This CDR3 contains 15 residues. Trimming pared 3 bases from V and 6 bases from J, leaving 17 bases between. Here the CDR3 reads CATSRGAERLPEAFF. The CDR3, as DNA: TGTGCCACCAGCAGGGGGGCAGAAAGGCTCCCTGAAGCTTTCTTT.

This clone was picked up one time. This rearrangement joins TRBV9 to TRBJ2-2; D ambiguous. Germline V lookup: CDR1 SGDLS, CDR2 YYNGEE. The CDR3 totals 15 residues. V dropped 3 bases and J dropped 0 bases, with 9 bases sitting between them. The CDR3 loop is CASSAVGPNTGELFF. CDR3 DNA sequence: TGTGCCAGCAGCGCAGTTGGCCCGAACACCGGGGAGCTGTTTTTT.

The chain combines TRBV11-2 with TRBJ2-3; 10 bases map to TRBD2. Germline loops: CDR1 SGHAT, CDR2 FQNNGV. The trim removed 6 bases at V and 0 bases at J, leaving 9 bases unmatched. There are 17 residues in the CDR3. The CDR3 spells CASRQMGAGGSTDTQYF. DNA for the CDR3: TGTGCCAGCAGACAAATGGGAGCGGGGGGGAGCACAGATACGCAGTATTTT. The variable domain in full, with the rest retrieved from reference TRBV11-2 and TRBJ2-3, is EAGVAQSPRYKIIEKRQSVAFWCNPISGHATLYWYQQILGQGPKLLIQFQNNGVVDDSQLPKDRFSAERLKGVDSTLKIQPAKLEDSAVYLCASRQMGAGGSTDTQYFGPGTRLTVL.

J is TRBJ1-2 and V is TRBV2, with D unresolved. Germline V gene sequence: CDR1 SNHLY, CDR2 FYNNEI. The CDR3 has 12 residues. Deletions cut 7 bases from V and 4 bases from J, with 10 bases between. The CDR3 region has the DNA TGTGCCAGCACCGGCGGTGTCTATGGCTACACCTTC. It encodes CASTGGVYGYTF. The variable domain in full, completed from reference TRBV2 and TRBJ1-2, reads EPEVTQTPSHQVTQMGQEVILRCVPISNHLYFYWYRQILGQKVEFLVSFYNNEISEKSEIFDDQFSVERPDGSNFTLKIRSTKLEDSAMYFCASTGGVYGYTFGSGTRLTVV.

This CDR3 is CASTASGRLTEAFF. The CDR3 DNA reads as TGTGCCAGCACCGCCTCCGGACGTCTCACTGAAGCTTTCTTT. The chain couples TRBV5-4 to TRBJ1-1, with unresolved D. This CDR3 spans 14 amino acids. The V gene lost 6 bases and the J gene lost 4 bases, with 16 bases spanning the gap. CDR1 is SGHNT and CDR2 is YYREEE in the germline V gene (reference sequence).

The chain carries TRBV5-1 and TRBJ2-5; 8 nucleotides match TRBD2. V trimming: 0 bases; J trimming: 1 base; junction bases outside the gene matches: 5. The CDR3 is 16 amino acids. Germline values: CDR1 SGHRS, CDR2 YFSETQ. DNA for the CDR3: TGCGCCAGCAGCTTGGGTAGCGGGACCATCCAAGAGACCCAGTACTTC. This encodes CASSLGSGTIQETQYF.

The chain has TRBV11-2 and TRBJ1-2; TRBD1 might be the D (6 bases). The CDR3 runs 14 residues. In germline, CDR1 is SGHAT, CDR2 FQNNGV. Trimming pared 5 bases from V and 2 bases from J, leaving 12 bases between. The CDR3 here is CASSMDRTNYGYTF. As DNA, the CDR3 is TGTGCCAGCAGCATGGACAGAACGAACTATGGCTACACCTTC.